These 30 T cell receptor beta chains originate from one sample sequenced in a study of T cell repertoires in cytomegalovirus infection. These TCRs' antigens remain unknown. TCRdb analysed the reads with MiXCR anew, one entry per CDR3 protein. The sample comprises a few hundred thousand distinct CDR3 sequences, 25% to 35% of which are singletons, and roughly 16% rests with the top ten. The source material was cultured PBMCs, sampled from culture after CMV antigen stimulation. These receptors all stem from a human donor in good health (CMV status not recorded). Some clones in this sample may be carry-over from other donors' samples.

This CDR3 is CASSSAPGPEQFF. The CDR3 nucleotides are TGTGCCAGCAGTTCAGCCCCGGGACCAGAGCAGTTCTTC. This chain links TRBV6-2 or TRBV6-3 with TRBJ2-1; D may match TRBD1 or TRBD2 (5 bases each). The CDR3 consists of 13 residues. The germline V gene has CDR1 MNHEY and CDR2 SVGEGT. V lost 4 bases to trimming and J lost 10 bases, with 14 bases between them.

The CDR3 loop reads CASSLRGGSEQFF. DNA of the CDR3: TGTGCCAGCAGTTTGCGAGGCGGGTCGGAGCAGTTCTTC. The chain is built from TRBV7-2 and TRBJ2-1, with a possible D match to TRBD2 (5 bases). The V and J ends lost 6 bases and 10 bases respectively, with 16 bases between them. Per germline, CDR1 SGHTA and CDR2 FQGNSA. The CDR3 contains 13 residues. Full variable domain (missing parts from reference TRBV7-2 and TRBJ2-1): GAGVSQSPSNKVTEKGKDVELRCDPISGHTALYWYRQSLGQGLEFLIYFQGNSAPDKSGLPSDRFSAERTGGSVSTLTIQRTQQEDSAVYLCASSLRGGSEQFFGPGTRLTVL.

CDR3 in DNA: TGTGCCAGCAGCTTTTCACAGGGGTTCGGACCCGGGGAGCTGTTTTTT. This gives the protein CASSFSQGFGPGELFF. The V call is TRBV7-9, the J call TRBJ2-2, with 7 positions matching TRBD1. Looked up from germline, CDR1 is SEHNR and CDR2 is FQNEAQ (reference sequence). V lost 3 bases, J lost 6 bases, and 10 bases stayed unmatched. The CDR3 runs to 16 residues.

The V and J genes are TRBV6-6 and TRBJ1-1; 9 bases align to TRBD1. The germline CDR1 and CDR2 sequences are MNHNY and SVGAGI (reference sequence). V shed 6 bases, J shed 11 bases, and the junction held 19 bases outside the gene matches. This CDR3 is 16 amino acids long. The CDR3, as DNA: TGTGCCAGCAGAAGCGGACAGGGGCCGTTTGGGGGTCCGGCTTTCTTT. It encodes CASRSGQGPFGGPAFF.

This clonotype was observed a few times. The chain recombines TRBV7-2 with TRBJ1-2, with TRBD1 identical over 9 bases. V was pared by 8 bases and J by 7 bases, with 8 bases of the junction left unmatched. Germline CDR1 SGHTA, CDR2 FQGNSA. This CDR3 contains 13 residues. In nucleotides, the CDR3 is TGTGCCAGCGGCACGGGACAGGGTCTTGGCTACACCTTC. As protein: CASGTGQGLGYTF.

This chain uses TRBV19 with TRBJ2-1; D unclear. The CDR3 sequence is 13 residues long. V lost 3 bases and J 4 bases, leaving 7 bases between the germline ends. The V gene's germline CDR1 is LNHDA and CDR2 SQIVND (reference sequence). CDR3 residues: CASSMGRYNEQFF. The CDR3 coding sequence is TGTGCCAGTAGTATGGGTAGATACAATGAGCAGTTCTTC.

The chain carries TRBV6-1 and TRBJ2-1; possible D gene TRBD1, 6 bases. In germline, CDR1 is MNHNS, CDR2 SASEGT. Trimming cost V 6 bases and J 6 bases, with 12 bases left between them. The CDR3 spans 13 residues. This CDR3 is CASRTDSFNEQFF. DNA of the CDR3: TGTGCCAGCAGGACGGACAGTTTCAATGAGCAGTTCTTC.

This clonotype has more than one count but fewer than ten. The CDR3 is CASRNSAGIGGNQPQHF. CDR3 sequence (DNA): TGTGCCAGCAGAAATAGCGCGGGGATTGGTGGCAATCAGCCCCAGCATTTT. The chain has TRBV6-5 and TRBJ1-5; unclear D gene. The germline CDR1 and CDR2 sequences are MNHEY and SVGAGI. The CDR3 loop spans 17 amino acids. The V end lost 6 bases, the J end lost 2 bases, and 20 bases lay between the germline ends.

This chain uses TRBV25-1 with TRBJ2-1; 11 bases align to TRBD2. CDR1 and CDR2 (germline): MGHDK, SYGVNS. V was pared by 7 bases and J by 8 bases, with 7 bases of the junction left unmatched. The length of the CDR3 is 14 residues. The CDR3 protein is CASTLAGGGHEQFF. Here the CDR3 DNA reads TGTGCCAGCACCCTAGCGGGGGGAGGCCATGAGCAGTTCTTC.

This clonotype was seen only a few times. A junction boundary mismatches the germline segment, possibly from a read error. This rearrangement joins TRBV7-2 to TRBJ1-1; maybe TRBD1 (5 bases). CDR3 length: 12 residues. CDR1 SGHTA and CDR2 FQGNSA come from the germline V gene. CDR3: CASSFQPLGTRF. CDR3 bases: TGTGCCAGCAGCTTCCAACCCCTCGGGACCCGATTT.

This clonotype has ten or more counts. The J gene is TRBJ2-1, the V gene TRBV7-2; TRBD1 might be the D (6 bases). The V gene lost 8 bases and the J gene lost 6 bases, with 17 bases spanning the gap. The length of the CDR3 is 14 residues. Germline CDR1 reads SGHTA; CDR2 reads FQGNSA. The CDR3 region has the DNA TGTGCCAGCCTCTTCGCACAGGGAAGCAATGAGCAGTTCTTC. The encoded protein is CASLFAQGSNEQFF.

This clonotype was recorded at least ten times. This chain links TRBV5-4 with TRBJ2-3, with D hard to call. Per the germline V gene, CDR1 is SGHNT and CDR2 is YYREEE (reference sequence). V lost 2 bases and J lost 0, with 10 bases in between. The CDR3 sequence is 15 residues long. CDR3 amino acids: CASSLGLASTDTQYF. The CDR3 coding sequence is TGTGCCAGCAGCTTAGGGCTGGCTAGCACAGATACGCAGTATTTT.

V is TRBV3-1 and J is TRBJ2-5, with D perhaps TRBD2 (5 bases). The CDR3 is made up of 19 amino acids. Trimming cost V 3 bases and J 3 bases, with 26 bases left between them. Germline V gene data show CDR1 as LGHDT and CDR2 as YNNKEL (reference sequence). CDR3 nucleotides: TGTGCCAGCAGCCATGGAACGATTTCGTGGCCCGACGGGGAAGAGACCCAGTACTTC. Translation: CASSHGTISWPDGEETQYF.

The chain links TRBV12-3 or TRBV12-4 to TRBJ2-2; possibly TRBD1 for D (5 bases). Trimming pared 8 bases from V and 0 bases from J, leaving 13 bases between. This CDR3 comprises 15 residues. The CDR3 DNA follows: TGTGCCAGCCGGTTAGGGGCAGCGAACACCGGGGAGCTGTTTTTT. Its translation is CASRLGAANTGELFF.

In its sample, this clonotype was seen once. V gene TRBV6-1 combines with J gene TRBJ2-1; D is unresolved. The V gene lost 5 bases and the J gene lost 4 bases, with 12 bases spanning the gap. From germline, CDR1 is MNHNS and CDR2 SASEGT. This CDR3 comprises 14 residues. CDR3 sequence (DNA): TGTGCCAGCAGTTATGCGGCTGGGTACAATGAGCAGTTCTTC. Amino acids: CASSYAAGYNEQFF.

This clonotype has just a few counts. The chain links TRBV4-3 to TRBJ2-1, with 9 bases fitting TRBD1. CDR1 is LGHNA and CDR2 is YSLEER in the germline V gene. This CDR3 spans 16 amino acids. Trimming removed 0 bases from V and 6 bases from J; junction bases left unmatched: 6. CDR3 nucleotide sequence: TGCGCCAGCAGCCAAGACCCGGGACAGGGTCGCAATGAGCAGTTCTTC. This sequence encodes CASSQDPGQGRNEQFF.

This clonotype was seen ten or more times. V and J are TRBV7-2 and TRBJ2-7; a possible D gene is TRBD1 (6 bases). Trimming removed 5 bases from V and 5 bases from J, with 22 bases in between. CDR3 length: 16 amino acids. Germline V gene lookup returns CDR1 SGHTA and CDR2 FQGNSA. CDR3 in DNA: TGTGCCAGCAGCGCCATTTGGAGAGGGGGAAGAAACGAGCAGTACTTC. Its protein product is CASSAIWRGGRNEQYF.

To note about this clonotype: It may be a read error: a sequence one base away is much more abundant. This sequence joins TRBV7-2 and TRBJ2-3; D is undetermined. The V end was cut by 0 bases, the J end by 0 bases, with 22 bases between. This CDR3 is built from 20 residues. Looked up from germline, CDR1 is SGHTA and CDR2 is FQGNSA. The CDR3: CASSLARSSRPAFSTDTQYF. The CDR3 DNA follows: TGTGCCAGCAGCTTAGCAAGGTCTTCCCGACCCGCGTTCAGCACAGATACGCAGTATTTT. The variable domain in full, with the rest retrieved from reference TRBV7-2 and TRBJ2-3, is GAGVSQSPSNKVTEKGKDVELRCDPISGHTALYWYRQSLGQGLEFLIYFQGNSAPDKSGLPSDRFSAERTGGSVSTLTIQRTQQEDSAVYLCASSLARSSRPAFSTDTQYFGPGTRLTVL.

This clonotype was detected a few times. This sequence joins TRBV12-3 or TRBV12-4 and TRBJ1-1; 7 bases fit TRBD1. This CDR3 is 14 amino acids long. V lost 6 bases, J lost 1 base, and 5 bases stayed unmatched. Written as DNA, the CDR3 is TGTGCCAGCAGCCAGGGGGGGTGGAACACTGAAGCTTTCTTT. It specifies CASSQGGWNTEAFF.

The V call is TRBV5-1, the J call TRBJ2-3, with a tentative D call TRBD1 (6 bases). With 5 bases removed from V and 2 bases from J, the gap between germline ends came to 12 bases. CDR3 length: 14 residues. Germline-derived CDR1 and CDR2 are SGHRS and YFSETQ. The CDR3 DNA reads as TGCGCCAGCAGGCCGGGACACAACACAGATACGCAGTATTTT. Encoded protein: CASRPGHNTDTQYF.

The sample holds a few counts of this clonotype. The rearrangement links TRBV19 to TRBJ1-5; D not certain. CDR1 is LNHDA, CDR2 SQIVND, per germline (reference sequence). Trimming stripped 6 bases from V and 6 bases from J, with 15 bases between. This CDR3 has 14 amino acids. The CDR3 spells CASRRWPGIQPQHF. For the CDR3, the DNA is TGTGCCAGTAGGAGGTGGCCGGGTATTCAGCCCCAGCATTTT.

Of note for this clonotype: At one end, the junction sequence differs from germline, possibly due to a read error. CDR3 DNA: TGTGCCAGCAGCTTGCAAGGACAGGGGAAGGTCGGGGAGCTGTTTTTT. Its protein product is CASSLQGQGKVGELFF. J is TRBJ2-2 and V is TRBV5-3, with 9 bases lining up with TRBD1. TRBV5-3 is noted as an ORF with a role that remains uncertain. This CDR3 is 16 amino acids long.

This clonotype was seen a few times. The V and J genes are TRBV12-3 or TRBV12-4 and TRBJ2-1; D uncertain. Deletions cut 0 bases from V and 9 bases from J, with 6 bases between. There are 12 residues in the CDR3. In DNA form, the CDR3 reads TGTGCCAGCAGTTTAGCGGTGAGTGAGCAGTTCTTC. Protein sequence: CASSLAVSEQFF.

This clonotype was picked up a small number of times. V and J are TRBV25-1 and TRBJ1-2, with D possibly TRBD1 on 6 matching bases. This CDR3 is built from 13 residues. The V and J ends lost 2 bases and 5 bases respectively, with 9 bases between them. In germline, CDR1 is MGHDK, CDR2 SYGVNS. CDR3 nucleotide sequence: TGTGCCAGCAGTGAACAGGGGCCTTATGGCTACACCTTC. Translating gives CASSEQGPYGYTF.

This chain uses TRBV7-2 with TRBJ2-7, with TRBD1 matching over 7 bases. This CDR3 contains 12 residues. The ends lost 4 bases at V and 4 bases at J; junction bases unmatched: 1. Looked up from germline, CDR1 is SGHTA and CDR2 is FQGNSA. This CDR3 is CASSSGQYEQYF. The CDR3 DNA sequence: TGTGCCAGCAGCTCGGGACAGTACGAGCAGTACTTC.

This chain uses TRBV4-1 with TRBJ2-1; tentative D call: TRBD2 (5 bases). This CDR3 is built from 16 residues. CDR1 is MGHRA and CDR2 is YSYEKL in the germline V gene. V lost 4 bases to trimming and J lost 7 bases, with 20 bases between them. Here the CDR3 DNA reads TGCGCCAGCAGCCTGGGAGAAGCGCGTGCATTAAATGAGCAGTTCTTC. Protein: CASSLGEARALNEQFF.

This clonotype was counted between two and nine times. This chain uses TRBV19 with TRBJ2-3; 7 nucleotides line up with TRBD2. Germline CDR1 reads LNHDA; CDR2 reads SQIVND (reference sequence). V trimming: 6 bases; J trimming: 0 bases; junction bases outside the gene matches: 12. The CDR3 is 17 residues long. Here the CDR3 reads CASSRIRDYPSTDTQYF. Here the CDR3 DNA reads TGTGCCAGTAGCCGGATCCGGGACTATCCTAGCACAGATACGCAGTATTTT.

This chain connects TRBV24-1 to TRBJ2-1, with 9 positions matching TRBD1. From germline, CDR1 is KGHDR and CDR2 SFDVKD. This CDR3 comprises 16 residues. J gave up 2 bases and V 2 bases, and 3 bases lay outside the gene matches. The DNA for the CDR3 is TGTGCCACCAGTGATTCGGGACAGGGTACCTACAATGAGCAGTTCTTC. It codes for CATSDSGQGTYNEQFF.

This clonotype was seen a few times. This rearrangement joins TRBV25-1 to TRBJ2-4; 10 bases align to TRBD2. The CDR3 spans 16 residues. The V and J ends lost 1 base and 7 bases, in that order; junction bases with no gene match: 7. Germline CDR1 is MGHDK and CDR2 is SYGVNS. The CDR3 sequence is CASSESASGSRNIQYF. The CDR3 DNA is TGTGCCAGCAGTGAATCGGCTAGCGGGAGTAGGAACATTCAGTACTTC.

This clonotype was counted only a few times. CDR3 region: CASSLVSGPNQPQHF. The CDR3 region has the DNA TGTGCCAGCAGCTTAGTCTCAGGCCCAAATCAGCCCCAGCATTTT. The chain combines TRBV11-2 with TRBJ1-5; D unclear. Per germline, CDR1 SGHAT and CDR2 FQNNGV. The CDR3 sequence is 15 residues long. Trimming stripped 1 base from V and 4 bases from J, with 11 bases between.